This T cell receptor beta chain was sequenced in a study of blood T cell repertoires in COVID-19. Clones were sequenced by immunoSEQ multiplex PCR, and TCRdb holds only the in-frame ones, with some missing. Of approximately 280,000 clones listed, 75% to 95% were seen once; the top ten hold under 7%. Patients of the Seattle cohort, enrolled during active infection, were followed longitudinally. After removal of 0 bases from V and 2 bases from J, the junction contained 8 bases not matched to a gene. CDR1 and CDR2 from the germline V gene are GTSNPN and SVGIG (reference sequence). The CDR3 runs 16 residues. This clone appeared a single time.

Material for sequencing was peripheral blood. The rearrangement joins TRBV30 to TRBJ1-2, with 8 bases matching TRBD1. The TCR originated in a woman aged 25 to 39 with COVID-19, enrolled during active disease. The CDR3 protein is CAWSVSRGRGNYGYTF. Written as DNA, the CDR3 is TGTGCCTGGAGTGTATCCAGGGGGCGAGGCAACTATGGCTACACCTTC.